These 7 T cell receptor beta chains came from one sample sequenced in a study of neoadjuvant nivolumab and ipilimumab in lung cancer. Repertoires were generated with immunoSEQ multiplex PCR, while TCRdb's copy carries only in-frame clones and drops some. In the table there are about 8,000 clones, about 89% of which are singletons. Here the sequenced sample was tumor tissue, taken after neoadjuvant nivolumab, alone or with ipilimumab, at or shortly before surgery. Receptors originate from an adult with non-small cell lung cancer. Some clones in this sample may be carry-over from other donors' samples.

The chain employs TRBV7-8 and TRBJ1-1; D might be TRBD1 (5 bases). Germline V lookup: CDR1 SGHVS, CDR2 FQNEAQ. Trimming stripped 2 bases from V and 7 bases from J, with 11 bases between. The CDR3 covers 13 residues. The CDR3 DNA reads as TGTGCCAGCAGCTTAACTCGAGGGGATGAAGCTTTCTTT. This gives the protein CASSLTRGDEAFF.

The chain links TRBV29-1 to TRBJ2-2, with D possibly called TRBD1 or TRBD2 (5 bases each). The germline V gene has CDR1 SQVTM and CDR2 ANQGSEA. Trimming removed 3 bases from V and 3 bases from J, with 8 bases in between. The CDR3 spans 13 residues. The CDR3 region has the DNA TGCAGCGTTGATGAGGGGTACACCGGGGAGCTGTTTTTT. Protein: CSVDEGYTGELFF.

The genes are TRBV5-1 and TRBJ2-3; 12 nucleotides agree with TRBD2. The CDR3 runs to 16 residues. V lost 2 bases, J lost 4 bases, and 5 bases stayed unmatched. Germline values: CDR1 SGHRS, CDR2 YFSETQ. The CDR3 DNA follows: TGCGCCAGCAGCTTCTCTAGCGGGAGGGCCGCAGATACGCAGTATTTT. Translation: CASSFSSGRAADTQYF.

Only one count was recorded for this clone. The rearrangement links TRBV2 to TRBJ2-7; 12 nucleotides agree with TRBD1. In germline, CDR1 is SNHLY, CDR2 FYNNEI. With V trimmed by 5 bases and J by 3 bases, 2 bases remained unmatched. The CDR3 has 14 amino acids. The DNA of the CDR3 is TGTGCCAGCAGTAGGGACAGGGGGCTCTACGAGCAGTACTTC. Translating it yields CASSRDRGLYEQYF.

The gene calls are TRBV19 and TRBJ2-2; the D is unclear. The CDR3 covers 15 residues. The V end was cut by 3 bases, the J end by 1 base, with 9 bases between. CDR1 and CDR2 from the germline V gene are LNHDA and SQIVND (reference sequence). The CDR3 spells CASSITLQNTGELFF. The CDR3 DNA reads TGTGCCAGTAGTATCACTTTGCAGAACACCGGGGAGCTGTTTTTT.

This chain uses TRBV5-1 with TRBJ1-1, with D unresolved. The CDR3 is 12 amino acids. V lost 4 bases and J 11 bases, leaving 15 bases between the germline ends. Germline CDR1 reads SGHRS; CDR2 reads YFSETQ. The CDR3 region is CASSASPGPAFF. The CDR3 nucleotides read TGCGCCAGCAGCGCGTCACCGGGCCCCGCTTTCTTT.

The chain carries TRBV5-1 and TRBJ2-1, with D unclear. The V gene's germline CDR1 is SGHRS and CDR2 YFSETQ. This CDR3 comprises 15 residues. V was pared by 0 bases and J by 2 bases, with 9 bases between. CDR3 sequence (DNA): TGCGCCAGCAGCTTGGACGGTCTGGCCTACAATGAGCAGTTCTTC. This translates into CASSLDGLAYNEQFF.